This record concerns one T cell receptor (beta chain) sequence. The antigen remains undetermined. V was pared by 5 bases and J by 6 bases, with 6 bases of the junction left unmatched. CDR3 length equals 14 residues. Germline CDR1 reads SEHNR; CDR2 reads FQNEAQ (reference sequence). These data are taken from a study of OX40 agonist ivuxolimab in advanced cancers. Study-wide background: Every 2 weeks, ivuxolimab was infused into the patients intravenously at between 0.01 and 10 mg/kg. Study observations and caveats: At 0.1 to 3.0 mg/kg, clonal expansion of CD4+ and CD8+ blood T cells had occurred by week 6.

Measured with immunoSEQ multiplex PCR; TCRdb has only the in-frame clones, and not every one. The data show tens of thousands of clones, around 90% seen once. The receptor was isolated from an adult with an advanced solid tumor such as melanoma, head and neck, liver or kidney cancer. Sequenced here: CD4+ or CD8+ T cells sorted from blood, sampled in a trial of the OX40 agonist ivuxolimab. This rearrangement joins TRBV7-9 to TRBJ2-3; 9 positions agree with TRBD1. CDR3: CASSRPGTGDTQYF. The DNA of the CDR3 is TGTGCCAGCAGCAGACCCGGGACAGGGGATACGCAGTATTTT.